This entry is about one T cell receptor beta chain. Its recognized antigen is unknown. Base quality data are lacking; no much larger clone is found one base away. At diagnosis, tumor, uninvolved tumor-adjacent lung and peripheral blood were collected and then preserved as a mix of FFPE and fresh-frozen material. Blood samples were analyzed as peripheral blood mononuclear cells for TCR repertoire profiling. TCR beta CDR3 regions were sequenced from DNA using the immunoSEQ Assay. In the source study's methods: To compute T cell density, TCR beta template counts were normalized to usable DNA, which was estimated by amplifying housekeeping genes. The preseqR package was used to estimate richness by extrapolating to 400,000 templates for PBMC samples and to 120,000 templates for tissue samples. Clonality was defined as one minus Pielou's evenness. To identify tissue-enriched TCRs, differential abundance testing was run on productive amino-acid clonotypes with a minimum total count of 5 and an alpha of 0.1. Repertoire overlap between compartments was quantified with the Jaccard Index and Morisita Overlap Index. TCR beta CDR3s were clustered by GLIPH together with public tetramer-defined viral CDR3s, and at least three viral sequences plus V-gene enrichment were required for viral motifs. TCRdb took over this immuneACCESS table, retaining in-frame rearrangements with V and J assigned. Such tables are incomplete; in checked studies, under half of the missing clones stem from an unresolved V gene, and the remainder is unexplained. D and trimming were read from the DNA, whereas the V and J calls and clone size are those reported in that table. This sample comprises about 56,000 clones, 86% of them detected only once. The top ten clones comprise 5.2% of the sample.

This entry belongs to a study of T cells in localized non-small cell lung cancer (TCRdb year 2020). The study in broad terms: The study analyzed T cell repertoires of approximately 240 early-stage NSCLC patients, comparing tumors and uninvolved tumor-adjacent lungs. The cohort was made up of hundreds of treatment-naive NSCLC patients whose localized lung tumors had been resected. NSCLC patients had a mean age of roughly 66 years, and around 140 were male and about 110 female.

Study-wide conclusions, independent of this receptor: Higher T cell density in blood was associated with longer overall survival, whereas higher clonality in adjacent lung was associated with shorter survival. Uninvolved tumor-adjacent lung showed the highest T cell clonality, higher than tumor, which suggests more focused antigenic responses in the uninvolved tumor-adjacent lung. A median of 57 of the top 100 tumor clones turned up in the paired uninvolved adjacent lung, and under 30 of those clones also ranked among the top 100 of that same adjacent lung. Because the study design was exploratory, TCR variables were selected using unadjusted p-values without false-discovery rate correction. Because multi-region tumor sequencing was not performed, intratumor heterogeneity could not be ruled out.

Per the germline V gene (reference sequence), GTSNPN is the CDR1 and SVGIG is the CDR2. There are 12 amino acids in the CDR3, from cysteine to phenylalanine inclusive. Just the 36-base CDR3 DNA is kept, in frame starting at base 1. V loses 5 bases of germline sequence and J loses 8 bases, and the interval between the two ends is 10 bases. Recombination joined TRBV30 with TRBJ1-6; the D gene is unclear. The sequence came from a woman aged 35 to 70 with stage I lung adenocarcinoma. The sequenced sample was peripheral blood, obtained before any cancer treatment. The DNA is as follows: TGTGCCTGGGGGAGGGCTGATTCACCCCTCCACTTT. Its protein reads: CAWGRADSPLHF.